The rows below give T cell receptor beta chains drawn from one sample of a study of T cells in Graves' hyperthyroidism and ophthalmopathy. One entry per CDR3 protein results from TCRdb running MiXCR on the multiplex PCR reads. Of about 400,000 distinct CDR3 sequences in the sample, under 15% are singletons; the top ten hold about 31%. What was sequenced was blood. The receptors were gathered from a woman aged 25-40 years with Graves' hyperthyroidism. Each CDR3 is given with its conserved first and last residue. The D gene is left open where the match is weak. Only part of the rows carry a size: once, few, many, or a class if the clone is expanded.

V,size,D,J,DNA,CDR3
TRBV24-1,few,-,TRBJ2-2,TGTGCCACCAGTGATTCCCCGGGGGCCGGGGAGCTGTTTTTT,CATSDSPGAGELFF
TRBV29-1,few,TRBD2,TRBJ2-7,TGCAGCGTTGAAGCGCGCAGGGCGGCGGGACTAGCGGACTACGAGCAGTACTTC,CSVEARRAAGLADYEQYF
TRBV11-2,many,-,TRBJ1-1,TGTGCCAGCAGCTTAAGTCCAGGGGTGAACACTGAAGCTTTCTTT,CASSLSPGVNTEAFF
TRBV24-1,many,TRBD2,TRBJ2-7,TGTGCCACCAGTGACAGCGGGAGAACCTACGAGCAGTACTTC,CATSDSGRTYEQYF
TRBV2,many,-,TRBJ1-2,TGTGCCAGCAGTGTAACAGGGATTGCTGGCTACACCTTC,CASSVTGIAGYTF
TRBV6-1,-,-,TRBJ1-3,TGTGCCAGCATGAGGAAGAACTCTGGAAACACCATATATTTT,CASMRKNSGNTIYF
TRBV7-2,-,-,TRBJ1-1,TGTGCCAGCAGCTTATTTCTGGGTCCTGAAGCTTTCTTT,CASSLFLGPEAFF
TRBV10-3,many,-,TRBJ1-1,TGTGCCATCAGTGGAGGCCCTGGCACTGAAGCTTTCTTT,CAISGGPGTEAFF
TRBV9,-,-,TRBJ2-5,TGTGCCAGCAGCGTCGCCGTGAGTACGGAGACCCAGTACTTC,CASSVAVSTETQYF
TRBV20-1,many,-,TRBJ2-7,TGCAGTGCTAGGAACGAGTACGAGCAGTACTTC,CSARNEYEQYF
TRBV5-1,-,-,TRBJ2-3,TGCGCCAGCCCCAAGGTCGCAAAGGGCAAAGACACAGATACGCAGTATTTT,CASPKVAKGKDTDTQYF
TRBV20-1,many,TRBD2,TRBJ2-1,TGCAGTGCCAGAGGGGCGGCTAGCGGGAGGAGCTCCTACAATGAGCAGTTCTTC,CSARGAASGRSSYNEQFF
TRBV28,many,-,TRBJ2-7,TGTGCCAGCAGTTTACCGGGACAACGGGGGTTAGACGAGCAGTACTTC,CASSLPGQRGLDEQYF
TRBV30,few,-,TRBJ2-1,TGTGCCTGGAGAAAGACTAGTAAACGCTCGGATGAGCAGTTCTTC,CAWRKTSKRSDEQFF
TRBV6-2/TRBV6-3,many,-,TRBJ1-1,TGTGCCAGCAGGGGTCACGAGTCTGAAGCTTTCTTT,CASRGHESEAFF
TRBV20-1,many,-,TRBJ2-3,TGCAGTGCTAGCGAGGGGTCTGTTGCAGATACGCAGTATTTT,CSASEGSVADTQYF
TRBV6-1,-,TRBD2,TRBJ2-5,TGTGCCAGCGGCCGAATCCTAGCGGGAGGTGAGACCCAGTACTTC,CASGRILAGGETQYF
TRBV28,many,TRBD2,TRBJ2-7,TGTGCCAGCAGCTCGGGAGCAGCGGGAGTCGAGGAGCAGTACTTC,CASSSGAAGVEEQYF
TRBV20-1,few,-,TRBJ2-1,TGCAGTGCTAAGTTTGGGACTGAGCAGTTCTTC,CSAKFGTEQFF
TRBV5-4,-,-,TRBJ1-6,TGTGCCAGCAGTTTTCAGGGCGCTAATTCACCCCTCCACTTT,CASSFQGANSPLHF
TRBV18,few,TRBD1,TRBJ2-7,TGTGCCAGCTCACTACTGGGACAGGGTGTCGACGAGCAGTACTTC,CASSLLGQGVDEQYF
TRBV7-2,many,TRBD2,TRBJ2-1,TGTGCCAGCAGCATTTCAGCGGGAGGCCAACATGAGCAGTTCTTC,CASSISAGGQHEQFF
TRBV6-1,many,TRBD2,TRBJ2-1,TGTGCCAGCAGTGACCCGGGACTAGCGGGTCTTGAGCAGTTCTTC,CASSDPGLAGLEQFF
TRBV3-1,-,-,TRBJ1-3,TGTGCCAGCAGCGCATCACTGGGTTCGAACACCATATATTTT,CASSASLGSNTIYF
TRBV28,many,TRBD2,TRBJ2-7,TGTGCCAGCAGTTCCCAGACTAGCGGGAGAACCTACGAGCAGTACTTC,CASSSQTSGRTYEQYF
TRBV11-2,-,-,TRBJ1-1,TGTGCCAGCAGCTCCCCGGCGAACACTGAAGCTTTCTTT,CASSSPANTEAFF
TRBV24-1,-,-,TRBJ2-7,TGTGCCACCAGTGACCAATCCTACGAGCAGTACTTC,CATSDQSYEQYF
TRBV14,few,TRBD2,TRBJ2-3,TGTGCCAGCCGCGTTGGCGGGAGGGCAGATACGCAGTATTTT,CASRVGGRADTQYF
TRBV29-1,-,-,TRBJ2-2,TGCAGCGTGGCTAAGGTTAGGACCGGGGAGCTGTTTTTT,CSVAKVRTGELFF
TRBV12-3/TRBV12-4,few,TRBD1,TRBJ2-7,TGTGCCAGCAGTTCAGGGACAGGACGAACCTACGAGCAGTACTTC,CASSSGTGRTYEQYF
TRBV3-1,many,-,TRBJ2-7,TGTGCCAGCAGCCAAGGTGGTCTGGGGAACAGCGAAGGTGAGCAGTACTTC,CASSQGGLGNSEGEQYF
TRBV24-1,-,-,TRBJ2-3,TGTGCCACCAGCCGGTCAGGCACAGATACGCAGTATTTT,CATSRSGTDTQYF
TRBV9,few,-,TRBJ1-5,TGTGCCAGCAGCGTGATGAACGGTTTGGGACAGCCCCAGCATTTT,CASSVMNGLGQPQHF
TRBV12-3/TRBV12-4,many,TRBD2,TRBJ2-3,TGTGCCAGCAGTTTAGTAGCGGGAGGGCTAGATACGCAGTATTTT,CASSLVAGGLDTQYF
TRBV9,-,TRBD2,TRBJ2-2,TGTGCCAGCAGCGTAGGTCCCTCTAGCGGGTCGAACACCGGGGAGCTGTTTTTT,CASSVGPSSGSNTGELFF
TRBV12-3/TRBV12-4,-,TRBD1,TRBJ2-3,TGTGCCAGCACCGCCGACAGGGGCACAGATACGCAGTATTTT,CASTADRGTDTQYF
TRBV20-1,few,-,TRBJ1-1,TGCAGTGCTGTTAGGGCTTTCTTT,CSAVRAFF
TRBV5-1,many,-,TRBJ2-7,TGCGCCAGCAGCCTTACCTTAGAAGAGCAGTACTTC,CASSLTLEEQYF
TRBV28,few,TRBD2,TRBJ2-6,TGTGCCAGCAGACTGGGGACTAGCTCCGTCCTGACTTTC,CASRLGTSSVLTF
TRBV6-1,many,-,TRBJ2-1,TGTGCCAGCAGTTTCCGGATTGGGGGCCGGAATGAGCAGTTCTTC,CASSFRIGGRNEQFF
TRBV2,few,-,TRBJ2-7,TGTGCTCCCATCGGCGGGACCGCGAGGGAGCAGTACTTC,CAPIGGTAREQYF
TRBV19,many,-,TRBJ2-2,TGTGCCAGTAGGTGGGGACCCGGGGAGCTGTTTTTT,CASRWGPGELFF
TRBV7-8,-,-,TRBJ2-1,TGTGCCAGCAGCATAACCGCACTAGCACCCTACAATGAGCAGTTCTTC,CASSITALAPYNEQFF
TRBV6-1,-,-,TRBJ2-1,TGTGCCAGCAGTGAAGAAGCTTGGAACAATGAGCAGTTCTTC,CASSEEAWNNEQFF
TRBV6-1,many,TRBD1,TRBJ2-5,TGTGCCAGCAGGTGGACAGGGGAAGAGACCCAGTACTTC,CASRWTGEETQYF